What follows are 32 T cell receptor beta chains derived from one specimen sequenced in a study of radiation and T cells in renal cell carcinoma. Produced via immunoSEQ multiplex PCR; TCRdb's table is partial and in-frame only. The sample records about 130,000 clones, over 75% being singletons. Time point noted: baseline pretreatment blood. As for treatment: 15 Gy SBRT to primary tumor, nephrectomy 4 weeks later. The specimen comprised blood, sampled from a patient whose treatment included radiotherapy and nephrectomy. Receptors were obtained from a woman aged 45-59 years with renal cell carcinoma.

This clone was seen just once. In the same sample, other DNA sequences code for this CDR3. The chain employs TRBV5-6 and TRBJ2-5; TRBD1 agrees at 7 bases. V lost 4 bases, J lost 4 bases, and 7 bases stayed unmatched. CDR3 length equals 14 residues. Germline loops: CDR1 SGHDT, CDR2 YYEEEE. The CDR3 sequence is CASSLRTGVETQYF. CDR3 bases: TGTGCCAGCAGCCTGAGGACAGGCGTAGAGACCCAGTACTTC.

The chain links TRBV6-5 to TRBJ2-5; 12 bases line up with TRBD2. The junction had 2 bases not matched to a gene; V was cut back by 5 bases and J by 1 base. The CDR3 loop spans 15 amino acids. Germline CDR1 and CDR2: MNHEY and SVGAGI. The CDR3 sequence is CASSRTSGAQETQYF. The CDR3 DNA follows: TGTGCCAGCAGTAGGACTAGCGGGGCCCAAGAGACCCAGTACTTC.

This sequence joins TRBV5-1 and TRBJ2-1; the D is unclear. V lost 0 bases to trimming and J lost 10 bases, with 17 bases between them. Germline CDR1 SGHRS, CDR2 YFSETQ. The CDR3 loop spans 15 amino acids. The CDR3 protein is CASSLEFNVGFEQFF. CDR3 nucleotides: TGCGCCAGCAGCTTGGAGTTTAACGTTGGCTTCGAGCAGTTCTTC.

The J gene is TRBJ1-6, the V gene TRBV5-8; D unclear. CDR1 and CDR2 (germline): SGHTS, YDEGEE. The CDR3 is made up of 15 amino acids. V was pared by 0 bases and J by 4 bases, with 8 bases between. The CDR3: CASSLDTAYNSPLHF. CDR3 bases: TGTGCCAGCAGCTTGGATACAGCGTATAATTCACCCCTCCACTTT.

V usage is TRBV4-1 and J usage is TRBJ2-7; D unclear. The germline V gene has CDR1 MGHRA and CDR2 YSYEKL. The CDR3 has 13 amino acids. V lost 1 base and J 2 bases, leaving 6 bases between the germline ends. DNA for the CDR3: TGCGCCAGCAGCCAAGCAGTAACCTACGAGCAGTACTTC. Amino acid sequence: CASSQAVTYEQYF.

This chain links TRBV6-5 with TRBJ2-5; D might be TRBD2 (7 bases). From germline, CDR1 is MNHEY and CDR2 SVGAGI. The CDR3 totals 15 residues. The germline V and J ends were trimmed by 7 bases and 5 bases, with 20 bases remaining between them. The CDR3 loop reads CASIPRWGGGETQYF. In DNA form, the CDR3 reads TGTGCCAGCATCCCCCGCTGGGGGGGCGGTGAGACCCAGTACTTC.

The gene calls are TRBV29-1 and TRBJ2-3; D is perhaps TRBD1 or TRBD2 (6 bases each). The CDR3 has 12 residues. Germline V lookup: CDR1 SQVTM, CDR2 ANQGSEA. Trimming cost V 5 bases and J 4 bases, with 10 bases left between them. Written as DNA, the CDR3 is TGCAGCGTTCCGGGGGCCGCAGATACGCAGTATTTT. This translates into CSVPGAADTQYF.

Note on this clone: This CDR3 is also generated by other DNA sequences in the sample. V usage is TRBV6-1 and J usage is TRBJ1-3; no definite D call. Trimming cost V 2 bases and J 2 bases, with 10 bases left between them. CDR3 length equals 15 residues. CDR1 and CDR2 (germline): MNHNS, SASEGT. The CDR3: CASSEPGSPGNTIYF. The CDR3 coding sequence is TGTGCCAGCAGTGAACCCGGTTCGCCTGGAAACACCATATATTTT.

This clone was recorded only once. The chain uses TRBV5-6 and TRBJ1-5, with 11 nucleotides matching TRBD1. Losses at the gene ends were 4 bases for V and 6 bases for J; bases not matched to a gene: 6. Germline V lookup: CDR1 SGHDT, CDR2 YYEEEE. This CDR3 contains 15 residues. The CDR3 is CASSGGTGGFQPQHF. The CDR3, as DNA: TGTGCCAGCAGCGGAGGGACAGGGGGTTTTCAGCCCCAGCATTTT. The entire variable domain, with the rest obtained from reference TRBV5-6 and TRBJ1-5, is as follows: DAGVTQSPTHLIKTRGQQVTLRCSPKSGHDTVSWYQQALGQGPQFIFQYYEEEERQRGNFPDRFSGHQFPNYSSELNVNALLLGDSALYLCASSGGTGGFQPQHFGDGTRLSIL.

V usage is TRBV6-5 and J usage is TRBJ2-7, with a weak D call TRBD2 (6 bases). The CDR3 is 13 residues long. The germline V and J ends were trimmed by 5 bases and 0 bases, with 8 bases remaining between them. CDR1 is MNHEY, CDR2 SVGAGI, per germline. The CDR3 coding sequence is TGTGCCAGCAGTCCCGGGAGCTCCTACGAGCAGTACTTC. Translated: CASSPGSSYEQYF.

This chain connects TRBV19 to TRBJ1-2; 8 bases match TRBD1. The CDR3 covers 16 residues. V trimming: 1 base; J trimming: 4 bases; junction bases outside the gene matches: 8. Per germline, CDR1 LNHDA and CDR2 SQIVND (reference sequence). The CDR3 sequence is CASSIAGQGLGYGYTF. CDR3 sequence (DNA): TGTGCCAGTAGTATAGCCGGACAGGGTTTGGGCTATGGCTACACCTTC.

As to this clone: The identical CDR3 is also encoded by other nucleotide sequences in the sample. The chain recombines TRBV5-1 with TRBJ1-1, with D unresolved. The germline V gene has CDR1 SGHRS and CDR2 YFSETQ. V dropped 0 bases and J dropped 2 bases, with 8 bases sitting between them. This CDR3 has 14 amino acids. The CDR3 region has the DNA TGCGCCAGCAGCTTGGAGCCGGGAAACACTGAAGCTTTCTTT. As protein: CASSLEPGNTEAFF.

The rearrangement joins TRBV6-5 to TRBJ2-6, with a weak D call TRBD1 (5 bases). This CDR3 region has 15 residues. Germline-derived CDR1 and CDR2 are MNHEY and SVGAGI. The V and J ends lost 6 bases and 0 bases respectively, with 9 bases between them. CDR3 protein: CASSRDSSGANVLTF. The CDR3 DNA reads TGTGCCAGCAGCCGCGACAGCTCTGGGGCCAACGTCCTGACTTTC.

The V gene is TRBV7-2, the J gene TRBJ2-1; 10 bases match TRBD2. CDR1 is SGHTA and CDR2 is FQGNSA in the germline V gene. V gave up 5 bases and J gave up 9 bases; unmatched junction bases: 7. The length of the CDR3 is 14 residues. CDR3 region: CASSPPRTSGEQFF. In DNA form, the CDR3 reads TGTGCCAGCAGCCCGCCCCGGACTAGCGGTGAGCAGTTCTTC.

This chain links TRBV5-1 with TRBJ1-5; D might be TRBD1 (5 bases). This CDR3 comprises 15 residues. Trimming stripped 0 bases from V and 1 base from J, with 8 bases between. Germline V gene sequence: CDR1 SGHRS, CDR2 YFSETQ. The CDR3 protein is CASSLGGQSNQPQHF. As DNA, the CDR3 is TGCGCCAGCAGCTTGGGGGGCCAGAGCAATCAGCCCCAGCATTTT.

The chain recombines TRBV7-9 with TRBJ2-5; a weak D match, TRBD1 (5 bases). The CDR3 is 14 residues long. CDR1 is SEHNR and CDR2 is FQNEAQ in the germline V gene (reference sequence). V was trimmed by 4 bases and J by 4 bases, leaving 13 bases between them. CDR3 DNA: TGTGCCAGCAGCTCCTCGGCAGGGCCAGAGACCCAGTACTTC. As protein: CASSSSAGPETQYF.

The chain recombines TRBV7-9 with TRBJ1-5; a possible D gene is TRBD1 (6 bases). The CDR3 runs to 13 residues. Trimming removed 9 bases from V and 1 base from J, with 10 bases in between. The germline V gene encodes CDR1 SEHNR and CDR2 FQNEAQ (reference sequence). DNA of the CDR3: TGTGCCAGTACCACAGGGAGCAATCAGCCCCAGCATTTT. It encodes CASTTGSNQPQHF.

Details on this clone: Other DNA sequences in the sample encode the same CDR3. The chain uses TRBV4-1 and TRBJ1-1; 7 nucleotides align to TRBD1. This CDR3 is 14 amino acids long. Germline loops: CDR1 MGHRA, CDR2 YSYEKL. V lost 3 bases, J lost 1 base, and 2 bases stayed unmatched. CDR3 residues: CASSQGTANTEAFF. As DNA, the CDR3 is TGCGCCAGCAGCCAGGGGACAGCGAACACTGAAGCTTTCTTT.

This chain links TRBV4-3 with TRBJ2-6; no definite D call. Germline V gene sequence: CDR1 LGHNA, CDR2 YSLEER. The V and J ends lost 5 bases and 3 bases respectively, with 11 bases between them. The CDR3 sequence is 15 residues long. This CDR3 is CASSTSWGGANVLTF. The DNA of the CDR3 is TGCGCCAGCAGCACGTCCTGGGGTGGGGCCAACGTCCTGACTTTC.

The chain uses TRBV19 and TRBJ2-7; no clear D. The germline CDR1 and CDR2 sequences are LNHDA and SQIVND (reference sequence). Trimming stripped 5 bases from V and 0 bases from J, with 8 bases between. This CDR3 spans 13 amino acids. The CDR3 here is CASSSGFSYEQYF. In DNA, the CDR3 is TGTGCCAGTAGTTCAGGTTTCTCCTACGAGCAGTACTTC.

This sequence joins TRBV6-4 and TRBJ2-2; D is ambiguous. The CDR3 totals 14 residues. CDR1 and CDR2 from the germline V gene are MRHNA and SNTAGT. The V gene lost 4 bases and the J gene lost 4 bases, with 10 bases spanning the gap. The CDR3 nucleotides read TGTGCCAGCAGTGTTGGTTCGGGCACCGGGGAGCTGTTTTTT. Translated: CASSVGSGTGELFF.

The gene calls are TRBV12-5 and TRBJ1-2; possibly TRBD1 for D (5 bases). Trimming took off 10 bases at V and 7 bases at J, with 16 bases between the two ends. Germline loops: CDR1 LGHNT, CDR2 FRNRAP. The CDR3 covers 12 residues. CDR3 sequence reads: CAIRGRLGGYTF. For the CDR3, the DNA is TGTGCTATAAGGGGCCGGCTGGGTGGCTACACCTTC. Drawing the rest from reference TRBV12-5 and TRBJ1-2, the complete variable domain is DARVTQTPRHKVTEMGQEVTMRCQPILGHNTVFWYRQTMMQGLELLAYFRNRAPLDDSGMPKDRFSAEMPDATLATLKIQPSEPRDSAVYFCAIRGRLGGYTFGSGTRLTVV.

For the CDR3, the DNA is TGCGCCAGCAGCCGGGACAGGGGGGAGACCCAGTACTTC. Translated, it gives CASSRDRGETQYF. This rearrangement joins TRBV4-3 to TRBJ2-5, with 11 bases aligning to TRBD1. Germline CDR1 is LGHNA and CDR2 is YSLEER. The J segment lost 5 bases and the V segment lost 4 bases, leaving 0 bases of the junction unmatched. The CDR3 spans 13 residues.

J is TRBJ1-6 and V is TRBV6-5; D gene unclear. The CDR3 has 13 amino acids. Germline lookup yields CDR1 MNHEY and CDR2 SVGAGI. V was cut by 2 bases and J by 3 bases, with 2 bases left in between. The CDR3 coding sequence is TGTGCCAGCAGTTACGACTATAATTCACCCCTCCACTTT. This encodes CASSYDYNSPLHF.

The chain employs TRBV4-2 and TRBJ2-7; 8 bases are a match to TRBD1. Germline CDR1 reads LGHNA; CDR2 reads YNFKEQ. V trimming: 4 bases; J trimming: 7 bases; junction bases outside the gene matches: 15. The length of the CDR3 is 16 residues. DNA of the CDR3: TGTGCCAGCAGCCCTAATGTCCAGGGGGCGCAGGGGGAGCAGTACTTC. Translating gives CASSPNVQGAQGEQYF.

This clone was seen only once. V usage is TRBV4-1 and J usage is TRBJ1-1; D remains ambiguous. The germline V gene has CDR1 MGHRA and CDR2 YSYEKL. V gave up 1 base and J gave up 0 bases, with 9 bases separating them. This CDR3 spans 15 amino acids. The CDR3 is CASSQAVAMNTEAFF. CDR3 bases: TGCGCCAGCAGCCAAGCAGTAGCTATGAACACTGAAGCTTTCTTT.

This sequence joins TRBV10-3 and TRBJ1-5, with a possible D match to TRBD1 (6 bases). The CDR3 length is 14 residues. Germline assignment: CDR1 ENHRY and CDR2 SYGVKD. V dropped 2 bases and J dropped 4 bases, with 9 bases sitting between them. As DNA, the CDR3 is TGTGCCATCAGTGAGGACAGGCCGAATCAGCCCCAGCATTTT. Its translation: CAISEDRPNQPQHF.

This chain links TRBV7-9 with TRBJ2-2; D gene ambiguous. This CDR3 spans 17 amino acids. V was trimmed by 8 bases and J by 0 bases, leaving 19 bases between them. Germline V gene data show CDR1 as SEHNR and CDR2 as FQNEAQ (reference sequence). CDR3 loop: CASRLWSDGANTGELFF. The CDR3 region has the DNA TGTGCCAGCCGCCTATGGAGTGACGGCGCGAACACCGGGGAGCTGTTTTTT.

This chain joins TRBV6-6 and TRBJ2-1, with D possibly TRBD1 on 6 matching bases. The CDR3 totals 12 residues. The germline V gene has CDR1 MNHNY and CDR2 SVGAGI (reference sequence). Trimming shortened V by 6 bases and J by 12 bases, and 15 bases separated the two germline ends. For the CDR3, the DNA is TGTGCCAGCAGCCCCAGGGGTTTGAGGCAGTTCTTC. Translation gives CASSPRGLRQFF.

The table lists this clone with a count of one. V usage is TRBV23-1 and J usage is TRBJ2-7, with D unclear. TRBV23-1 is treated as an ORF (open reading frame) with a function not yet certain. The CDR3 is 15 amino acids. The germline V and J ends were trimmed by 2 bases and 0 bases, with 11 bases remaining between them. The CDR3 DNA reads TGCGCCAGCAGTCAAGGCGGAGCAGTCTCCTACGAGCAGTACTTC. It specifies CASSQGGAVSYEQYF.

The CDR3 DNA sequence: TGTGCCAGCAGATCCAGGGGACAGGGAGGGAAACAGTACTTC. Its protein is CASRSRGQGGKQYF. The chain is built from TRBV5-8 and TRBJ2-7; TRBD1 matches 9 bases. The CDR3 is 14 amino acids. The germline CDR1 and CDR2 sequences are SGHTS and YDEGEE. V dropped 5 bases and J dropped 10; count of bases not matched to a gene: 13.

The genes are TRBV6-1 and TRBJ2-7; possibly TRBD1 for D (5 bases). Germline V gives CDR1 MNHNS, CDR2 SASEGT. V was pared by 7 bases and J by 2 bases, with 12 bases between. The CDR3 has 13 residues. CDR3 sequence: CASTQGLTYEQYF. CDR3 DNA sequence: TGTGCCAGCACCCAGGGATTAACCTACGAGCAGTACTTC.